This record concerns one T cell receptor beta chain sequence. The repertoire was sequenced with immunoSEQ multiplex PCR; TCRdb's copy has only in-frame clones and lacks some. The table lists 35,000 to 40,000 clones, around 92% of them singletons. This specimen belongs to a study of T cell changes during pregnancy in multiple sclerosis. CDR1 is SGHTA and CDR2 is FQGNSA in the germline V gene. Trimming stripped 3 bases from V and 0 bases from J, with 10 bases between. There are 15 residues in the CDR3. This clonotype was sampled from a female donor with multiple sclerosis, enrolled in a pregnancy study. The source material was CD4+ T cells from peripheral blood mononuclear cells, sampled in the third trimester of pregnancy. The V gene is TRBV7-2, the J gene TRBJ2-3; D may be TRBD2 (5 bases). Here the CDR3 reads CASSLYGGSTDTQYF. CDR3 in DNA: TGTGCCAGCAGCTTGTATGGCGGGAGCACAGATACGCAGTATTTT.